The sequence of this TCR beta chain was determined in a study of cytomegalovirus exposure and HLA in healthy donors. Study-wide results and caveats: The tendency of first-cohort TCR clusters to co-occur in the 120 validation repertoires was the finding of a later analysis.

Regarding this clone: Its antigen is as yet unknown.

Sequencing used immunoSEQ multiplex PCR; TCRdb keeps in-frame clones, though not all of them. This table holds 82,000 or so clones, approximately 95% found once. The donors were part of the roughly 120-subject validation cohort, which stood apart from the 666-subject first cohort. Germline assignment: CDR1 SGHAT and CDR2 FQNNGV. This CDR3 has 14 amino acids. V dropped 5 bases and J dropped 2; count of bases not matched to a gene: 6. V gene TRBV11-2 combines with J gene TRBJ2-7; 7 bases agree with TRBD1. This sequence originates from a woman between 18 and 29 years old in good health and CMV-seronegative. The source material was PBMCs. The CDR3: CASSLGTATYEQYF. The CDR3 DNA sequence: TGTGCCAGCAGCCTCGGGACAGCGACCTACGAGCAGTACTTC.